These 8 T cell receptor beta chains came from one sample sequenced in a study of shared clonotypes between healthy human individuals. Clones were sequenced by immunoSEQ multiplex PCR, and TCRdb holds only the in-frame ones, with some missing. The data contain 1,100,000 or so clones, more than 75% of them singletons. Sample: memory CD4+ T cells from PBMCs. Subset indicated: CD45RA-negative fraction. These receptors came from a man aged 18 to 35 in good health. Some clones in this sample may be carry-over from other donors' samples.

V is TRBV28 and J is TRBJ2-3; 8 bases line up with TRBD1. Germline CDR1 reads MDHEN; CDR2 reads SYDVKM. CDR3 length: 16 residues. The junction had 4 bases not matched to a gene; V was cut back by 2 bases and J by 0 bases. The CDR3 loop reads CASSLGTGTSTDTQYF. The CDR3, as DNA: TGTGCCAGCAGTTTAGGGACAGGTACTAGCACAGATACGCAGTATTTT.

V is TRBV6-6 and J is TRBJ2-7, with TRBD1 identical over 7 bases. The length of the CDR3 is 13 residues. The junction had 2 bases not matched to a gene; V was cut back by 5 bases and J by 1 base. Per the germline V gene, CDR1 is MNHNY and CDR2 is SVGAGI (reference sequence). CDR3 sequence (DNA): TGTGCCAGCAGTCGGGACAGATCCTACGAGCAGTACTTC. Protein: CASSRDRSYEQYF.

The chain is built from TRBV7-2 and TRBJ2-7, with D possibly matching TRBD2 (5 bases). The CDR3 is 13 residues long. Trimming removed 2 bases at V and 3 bases at J, with 8 bases between. CDR1 and CDR2 (germline): SGHTA, FQGNSA. The CDR3 sequence: CASSLRAVYEQYF. For the CDR3, the DNA is TGTGCCAGCAGCTTAAGAGCGGTCTACGAGCAGTACTTC. The entire variable domain, with the rest obtained from reference TRBV7-2 and TRBJ2-7, is as follows: GAGVSQSPSNKVTEKGKDVELRCDPISGHTALYWYRQSLGQGLEFLIYFQGNSAPDKSGLPSDRFSAERTGGSVSTLTIQRTQQEDSAVYLCASSLRAVYEQYFGPGTRLTVT.

The J gene is TRBJ1-2, the V gene TRBV27; D possibly corresponds to TRBD1 (5 bases). Trimming removed 4 bases from V and 4 bases from J, with 25 bases in between. CDR3 length: 18 amino acids. Per germline, CDR1 MNHEY and CDR2 SMNVEV (reference sequence). CDR3 sequence: CASSSLVSGRRDFYGYTF. CDR3 DNA sequence: TGTGCCAGCAGTTCCCTCGTCTCGGGACGGAGGGATTTCTATGGCTACACCTTC.

This clone was observed once. V usage is TRBV14 and J usage is TRBJ2-3; TRBD2 agrees at 7 bases. The CDR3 runs to 14 residues. Germline assignment: CDR1 SGHDN and CDR2 FVKESK. V dropped 3 bases and J dropped 3; count of bases not matched to a gene: 3. The CDR3 spells CASSQREWTDTQYF. The CDR3 DNA is TGTGCCAGCAGCCAGCGGGAGTGGACAGATACGCAGTATTTT.

J is TRBJ1-4 and V is TRBV27; D is undetermined. Germline loops: CDR1 MNHEY, CDR2 SMNVEV (reference sequence). The germline V and J ends were trimmed by 5 bases and 4 bases, with 11 bases remaining between them. The CDR3 loop spans 14 amino acids. CDR3: CASSPGSDNEKLFF. CDR3 sequence (DNA): TGTGCCAGCAGTCCGGGCTCCGATAATGAAAAACTGTTTTTT.

The chain carries TRBV5-1 and TRBJ2-1, with a weak D call TRBD2 (5 bases). Germline CDR1 SGHRS, CDR2 YFSETQ. The V end was cut by 4 bases, the J end by 2 bases, with 10 bases between. The CDR3 is 14 residues long. CDR3 DNA: TGCGCCAGCAGCGTGACGGGGACCTACAATGAGCAGTTCTTC. Its translation: CASSVTGTYNEQFF.

In nucleotides, the CDR3 is TGTGCCAGCAGCCTCCCCATGGGGCAGGGGGCGATGGGAGGAGGTCGTTCCTACGAGCAGTACTTC. It encodes CASSLPMGQGAMGGGRSYEQYF. The rearrangement joins TRBV4-2 to TRBJ2-7, with 8 bases that match TRBD1. Losses at the gene ends were 4 bases for V and 1 base for J; bases not matched to a gene: 27. Germline V gene sequence: CDR1 LGHNA, CDR2 YNFKEQ. This CDR3 has 22 amino acids.